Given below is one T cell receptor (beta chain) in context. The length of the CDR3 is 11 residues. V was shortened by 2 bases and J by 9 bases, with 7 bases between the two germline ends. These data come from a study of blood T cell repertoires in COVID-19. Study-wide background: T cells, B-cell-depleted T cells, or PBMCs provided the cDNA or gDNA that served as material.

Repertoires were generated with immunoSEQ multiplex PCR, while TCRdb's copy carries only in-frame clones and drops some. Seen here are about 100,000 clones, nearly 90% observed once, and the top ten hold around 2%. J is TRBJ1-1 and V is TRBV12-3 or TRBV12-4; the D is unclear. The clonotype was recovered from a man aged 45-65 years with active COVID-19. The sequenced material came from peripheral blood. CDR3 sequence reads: CASSLTGKAFF. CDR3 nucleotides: TGTGCCAGCAGTTTAACGGGTAAAGCTTTCTTT.